The clone carrying this T cell receptor beta chain was found many times. MiXCR was run by TCRdb on the 5' RACE reads, yielding one entry per CDR3 protein. Seen here are around 65,000 distinct CDR3 sequences, roughly 6% observed once, and the top ten hold around 2.2%. The record originates from a study of T cells after yellow fever vaccination. The CDR3 is made up of 14 amino acids. The V and J ends lost 4 bases and 4 bases, in that order; junction bases with no gene match: 7. Germline CDR1 is SGHRS and CDR2 is YFSETQ. The starting material was CD4+ T cells sorted from PBMCs, obtained approximately 15 days after the first yellow fever vaccination. The origin of this receptor is a man aged 18 to 30 who received the YFV17D yellow fever vaccine. This sequence joins TRBV5-1 and TRBJ2-5, with 7 positions matching TRBD1. DNA for the CDR3: TGCGCCAGCAGCACGAAGACAGGGTTAGAGACCCAGTACTTC. This encodes CASSTKTGLETQYF.